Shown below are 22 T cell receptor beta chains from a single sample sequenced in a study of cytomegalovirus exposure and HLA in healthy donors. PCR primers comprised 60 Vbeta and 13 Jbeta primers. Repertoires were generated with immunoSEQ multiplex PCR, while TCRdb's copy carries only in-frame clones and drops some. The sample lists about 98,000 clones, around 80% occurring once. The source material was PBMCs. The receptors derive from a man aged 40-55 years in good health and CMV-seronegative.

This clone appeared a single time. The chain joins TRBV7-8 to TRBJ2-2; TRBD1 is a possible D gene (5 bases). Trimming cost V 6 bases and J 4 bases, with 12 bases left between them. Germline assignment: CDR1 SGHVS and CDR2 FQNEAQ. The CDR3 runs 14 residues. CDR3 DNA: TGTGCCAGCAGAACCGACAGATCCACCGGGGAGCTGTTTTTT. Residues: CASRTDRSTGELFF. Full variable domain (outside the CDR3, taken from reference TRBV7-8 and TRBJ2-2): GAGVSQSPRYKVAKRGQDVALRCDPISGHVSLFWYQQALGQGPEFLTYFQNEAQLDKSGLPSDRFFAERPEGSVSTLKIQRTQQEDSAVYLCASRTDRSTGELFFGEGSRLTVL.

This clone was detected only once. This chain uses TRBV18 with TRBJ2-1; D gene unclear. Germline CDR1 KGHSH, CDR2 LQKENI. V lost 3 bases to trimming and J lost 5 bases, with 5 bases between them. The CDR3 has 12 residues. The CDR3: CASSPSDNEQFF. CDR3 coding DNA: TGTGCCAGCTCACCCTCGGACAATGAGCAGTTCTTC.

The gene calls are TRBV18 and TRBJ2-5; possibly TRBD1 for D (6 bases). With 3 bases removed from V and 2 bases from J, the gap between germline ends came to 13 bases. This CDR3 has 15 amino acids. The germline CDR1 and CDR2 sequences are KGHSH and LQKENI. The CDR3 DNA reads TGTGCCAGCTCACCTCAAAGGACAGTACAAGAGACCCAGTACTTC. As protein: CASSPQRTVQETQYF.

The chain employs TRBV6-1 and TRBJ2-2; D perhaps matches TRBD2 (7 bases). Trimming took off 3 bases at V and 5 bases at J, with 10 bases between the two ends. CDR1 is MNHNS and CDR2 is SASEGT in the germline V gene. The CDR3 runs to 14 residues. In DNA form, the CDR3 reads TGTGCCAGCAGTGACAGGGGAGGGACCGGGGAGCTGTTTTTT. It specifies CASSDRGGTGELFF.

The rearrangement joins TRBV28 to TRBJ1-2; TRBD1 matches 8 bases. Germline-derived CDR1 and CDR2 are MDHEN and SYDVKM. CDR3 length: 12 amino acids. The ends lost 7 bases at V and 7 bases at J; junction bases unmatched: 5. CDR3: CASIRTGFGYTF. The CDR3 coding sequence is TGTGCCAGCATCCGGACAGGGTTTGGCTACACCTTC.

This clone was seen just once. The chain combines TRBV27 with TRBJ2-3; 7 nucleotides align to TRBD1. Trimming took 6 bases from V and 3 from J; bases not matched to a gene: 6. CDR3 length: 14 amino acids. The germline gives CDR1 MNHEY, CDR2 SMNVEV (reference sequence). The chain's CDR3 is CASRLTTGTDTQYF. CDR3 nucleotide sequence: TGTGCCAGCAGACTTACGACAGGGACAGATACGCAGTATTTT.

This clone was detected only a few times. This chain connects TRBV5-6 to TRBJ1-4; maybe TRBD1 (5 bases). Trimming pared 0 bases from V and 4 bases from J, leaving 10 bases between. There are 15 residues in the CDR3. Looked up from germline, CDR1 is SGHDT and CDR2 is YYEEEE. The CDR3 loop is CASSLGQGVNEKLFF. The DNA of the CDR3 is TGTGCCAGCAGCTTGGGGCAGGGTGTTAATGAAAAACTGTTTTTT.

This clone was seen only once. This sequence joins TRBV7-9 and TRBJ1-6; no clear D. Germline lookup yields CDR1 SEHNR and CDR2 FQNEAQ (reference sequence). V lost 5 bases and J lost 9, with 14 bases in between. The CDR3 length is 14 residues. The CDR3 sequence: CASSTGLEGSPLHF. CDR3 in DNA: TGTGCCAGCAGCACCGGGCTGGAGGGTTCACCCCTCCACTTT.

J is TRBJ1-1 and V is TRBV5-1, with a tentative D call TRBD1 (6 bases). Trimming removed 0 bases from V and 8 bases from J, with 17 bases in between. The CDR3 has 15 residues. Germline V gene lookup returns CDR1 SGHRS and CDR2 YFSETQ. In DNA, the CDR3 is TGCGCCAGCAGCTTGGATCAGGGGACGACCATGGAAGCTTTCTTT. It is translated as CASSLDQGTTMEAFF.

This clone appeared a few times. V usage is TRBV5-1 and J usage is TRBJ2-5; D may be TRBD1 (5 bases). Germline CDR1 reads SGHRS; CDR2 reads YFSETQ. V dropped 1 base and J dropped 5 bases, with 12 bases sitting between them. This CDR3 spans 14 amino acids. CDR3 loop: CASSLSRARETQYF. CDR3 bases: TGCGCCAGCAGCTTGAGCAGGGCTCGGGAGACCCAGTACTTC.

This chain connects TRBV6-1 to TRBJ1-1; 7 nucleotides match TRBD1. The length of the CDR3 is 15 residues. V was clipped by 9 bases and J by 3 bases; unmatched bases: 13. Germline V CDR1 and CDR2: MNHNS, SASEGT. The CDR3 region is CASTKEGGSDTEAFF. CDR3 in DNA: TGTGCCAGTACTAAAGAAGGGGGCAGCGACACTGAAGCTTTCTTT.

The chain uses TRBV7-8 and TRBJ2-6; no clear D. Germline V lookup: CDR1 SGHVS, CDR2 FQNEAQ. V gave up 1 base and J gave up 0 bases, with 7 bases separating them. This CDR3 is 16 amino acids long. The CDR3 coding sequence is TGTGCCAGCAGCTTAGTTGGTAGCTCTGGGGCCAACGTCCTGACTTTC. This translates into CASSLVGSSGANVLTF. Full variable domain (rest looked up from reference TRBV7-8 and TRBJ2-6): GAGVSQSPRYKVAKRGQDVALRCDPISGHVSLFWYQQALGQGPEFLTYFQNEAQLDKSGLPSDRFFAERPEGSVSTLKIQRTQQEDSAVYLCASSLVGSSGANVLTFGAGSRLTVL.

This CDR3 is CASSLSSGIGTGGGYTF. DNA for the CDR3: TGTGCCAGCAGCCTGAGTTCGGGAATAGGGACAGGGGGCGGCTACACCTTC. The chain employs TRBV28 and TRBJ1-2; TRBD1 matches 12 bases. The CDR3 contains 17 residues. CDR1 MDHEN and CDR2 SYDVKM come from the germline V gene. With V trimmed by 6 bases and J by 8 bases, 16 bases remained unmatched.

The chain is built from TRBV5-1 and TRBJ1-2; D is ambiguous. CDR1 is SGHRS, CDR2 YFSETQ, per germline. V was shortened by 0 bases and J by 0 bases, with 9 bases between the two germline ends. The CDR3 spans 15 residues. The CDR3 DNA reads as TGCGCCAGCAGCTTGGGTTGGCAGTCTAACTATGGCTACACCTTC. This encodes CASSLGWQSNYGYTF.

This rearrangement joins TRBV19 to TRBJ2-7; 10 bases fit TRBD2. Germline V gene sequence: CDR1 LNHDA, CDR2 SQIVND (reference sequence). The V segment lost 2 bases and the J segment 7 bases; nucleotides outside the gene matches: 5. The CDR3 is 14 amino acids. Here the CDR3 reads CASSILAGVGEQYF. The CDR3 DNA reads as TGTGCCAGTAGTATACTAGCGGGGGTCGGTGAGCAGTACTTC. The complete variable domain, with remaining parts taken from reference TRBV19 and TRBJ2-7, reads DGGITQSPKYLFRKEGQNVTLSCEQNLNHDAMYWYRQDPGQGLRLIYYSQIVNDFQKGDIAEGYSVSREKKESFPLTVTSAQKNPTAFYLCASSILAGVGEQYFGPGTRLTVT.

CDR3 sequence reads: CASSLETLAGGHNNEQFF. The CDR3 coding sequence is TGTGCCAGCAGCTTAGAAACACTAGCGGGGGGACATAACAATGAGCAGTTCTTC. V gene TRBV7-9 combines with J gene TRBJ2-1, with TRBD2 identical over 12 bases. V lost 1 base, J lost 5 bases, and 9 bases stayed unmatched. The V gene's germline CDR1 is SEHNR and CDR2 FQNEAQ (reference sequence). The CDR3 totals 18 residues.

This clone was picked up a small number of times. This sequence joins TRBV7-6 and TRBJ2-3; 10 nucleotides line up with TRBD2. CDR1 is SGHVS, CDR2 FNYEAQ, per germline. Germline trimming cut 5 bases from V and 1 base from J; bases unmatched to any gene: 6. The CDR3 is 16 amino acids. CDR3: CASSTTSGVGTDTQYF. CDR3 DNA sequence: TGTGCCAGCAGCACTACTAGCGGGGTAGGCACAGATACGCAGTATTTT.

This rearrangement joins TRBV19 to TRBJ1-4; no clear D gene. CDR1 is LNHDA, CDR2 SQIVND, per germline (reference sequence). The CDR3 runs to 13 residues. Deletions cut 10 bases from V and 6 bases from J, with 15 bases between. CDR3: CATSTGNYEKLFF. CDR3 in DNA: TGTGCCACTTCGACGGGGAATTATGAAAAACTGTTTTTT.

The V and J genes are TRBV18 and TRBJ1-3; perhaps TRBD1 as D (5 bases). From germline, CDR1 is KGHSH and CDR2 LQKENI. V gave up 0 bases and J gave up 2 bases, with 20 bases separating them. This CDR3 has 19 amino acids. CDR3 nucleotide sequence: TGTGCCAGCTCACCACCGACGGGGGGATGGATCGCCCCTGGAAACACCATATATTTT. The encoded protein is CASSPPTGGWIAPGNTIYF.

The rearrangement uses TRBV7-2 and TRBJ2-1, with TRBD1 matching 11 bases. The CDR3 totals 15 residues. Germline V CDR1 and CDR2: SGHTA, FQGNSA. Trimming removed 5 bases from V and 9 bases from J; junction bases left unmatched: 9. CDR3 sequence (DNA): TGTGCCAGCAGCCCCACCGGGACAGGGGGGTTTGAGCAGTTCTTC. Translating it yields CASSPTGTGGFEQFF.

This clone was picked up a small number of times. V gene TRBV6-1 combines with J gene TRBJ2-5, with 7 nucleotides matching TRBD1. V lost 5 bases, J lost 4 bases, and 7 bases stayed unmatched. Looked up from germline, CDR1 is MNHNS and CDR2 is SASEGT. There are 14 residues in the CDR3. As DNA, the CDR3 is TGTGCCAGCAGTAATAGGGGGCAGGGAGAGACCCAGTACTTC. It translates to CASSNRGQGETQYF.

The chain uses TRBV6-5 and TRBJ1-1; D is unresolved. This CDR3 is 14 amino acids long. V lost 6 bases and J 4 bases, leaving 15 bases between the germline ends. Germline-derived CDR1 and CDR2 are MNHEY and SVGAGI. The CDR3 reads CASRTSREGTEAFF. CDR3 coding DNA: TGTGCCAGCAGAACGTCGAGGGAGGGCACTGAAGCTTTCTTT.